These 8 T cell receptor beta chains originate from one sample sequenced in a study of T-cell memory formation after mild COVID-19. One entry per CDR3 protein, called by TCRdb with MiXCR from the 5' RACE reads. The sample shows about 390,000 distinct CDR3 sequences, approximately 16% of them seen only once. Material: PBMCs or a T cell subset sorted from them (not recorded which). The receptor set was obtained from a man aged 18 to 29 who had mild COVID-19 (a few samples of this study predate the infection). Cell type and time point are not known.

This clonotype was recorded a few times. The chain links TRBV7-2 to TRBJ1-1, with D uncertain. This CDR3 spans 15 amino acids. The V gene's germline CDR1 is SGHTA and CDR2 FQGNSA. Trimming removed 3 bases at V and 3 bases at J, with 14 bases between. The CDR3 sequence: CASSFLAHLYTEAFF. DNA of the CDR3: TGTGCCAGCAGCTTTTTGGCTCACCTGTACACTGAAGCTTTCTTT.

This clonotype was picked up a small number of times. The chain combines TRBV5-1 with TRBJ2-5, with TRBD2 identical over 13 bases. V dropped 0 bases and J dropped 1; count of bases not matched to a gene: 3. The CDR3 has 17 residues. Germline values: CDR1 SGHRS, CDR2 YFSETQ. The CDR3 sequence is CASSLGLAGGLQETQYF. CDR3 in DNA: TGCGCCAGCAGCTTGGGACTAGCGGGGGGACTCCAAGAGACCCAGTACTTC.

This clonotype has more than one count but fewer than ten. The chain combines TRBV12-3 or TRBV12-4 with TRBJ2-5; D ambiguous. This CDR3 region has 13 residues. Trimming stripped 3 bases from V and 2 bases from J, with 7 bases between. CDR3 DNA sequence: TGTGCCAGCAGTTTCAGCCAACAAGAGACCCAGTACTTC. This sequence encodes CASSFSQQETQYF.

The chain has TRBV6-2 or TRBV6-3 and TRBJ2-3; D may correspond to TRBD1 or TRBD2 (5 bases each). CDR1 is MNHEY, CDR2 SVGEGT, per germline. Trimming removed 6 bases at V and 3 bases at J, with 13 bases between. The CDR3 is made up of 14 amino acids. The chain's CDR3 is CASRYSGPTDTQYF. The CDR3 DNA sequence: TGTGCCAGCAGATATTCGGGGCCAACAGATACGCAGTATTTT.

This clonotype has more than one count but fewer than ten. The chain is built from TRBV14 and TRBJ2-7; tentatively, D is TRBD2 (5 bases). Germline V CDR1 and CDR2: SGHDN, FVKESK. This CDR3 is 14 amino acids long. V was clipped by 4 bases and J by 2 bases, with 12 bases between them. CDR3 region: CASSRGKGAYEQYV. CDR3 coding DNA: TGTGCCAGCAGCCGCGGTAAGGGAGCCTACGAGCAGTACGTC.

This clonotype appeared a few times. The chain uses TRBV20-1 and TRBJ2-2; weak D call: TRBD1 (5 bases). The CDR3 has 13 residues. CDR1 and CDR2 (germline): DFQATT, SNEGSKA (reference sequence). V gave up 6 bases and J gave up 3 bases, with 11 bases separating them. The CDR3 sequence is CSANQGYTGELFF. CDR3 bases: TGCAGTGCGAACCAGGGATACACCGGGGAGCTGTTTTTT.

V and J are TRBV18 and TRBJ2-5; the D is unclear. V dropped 2 bases and J dropped 2 bases, with 9 bases sitting between them. Germline V gene sequence: CDR1 KGHSH, CDR2 LQKENI. This CDR3 is 14 amino acids long. CDR3 coding DNA: TGTGCCAGCTCACCAGGCAATCTACAAGAGACCCAGTACTTC. Amino acid sequence: CASSPGNLQETQYF.

This clonotype occurred a few times. The chain recombines TRBV7-3 with TRBJ2-5; the D is unclear. V lost 5 bases to trimming and J lost 0 bases, with 7 bases between them. Germline loops: CDR1 SGHTA, CDR2 FQGTGA. The CDR3 sequence is 13 residues long. The CDR3 loop is CASSLSHQETQYF. DNA for the CDR3: TGTGCCAGCAGCCTCTCCCACCAAGAGACCCAGTACTTC.